This section outlines one T cell receptor beta chain sequence together with its context. The antigen is not known. The CDR3 runs 15 residues. V was clipped by 0 bases and J by 7 bases, with 16 bases between them. Germline loops: CDR1 SGDLS, CDR2 YYNGEE. This entry is derived from a study of radiotherapy plus CTLA-4 blockade in lung cancer. Study details: Objective responses arose in 15% to 20% of patients, and around 32% experienced disease control. Whole-study results and caveats: Interferon-beta, together with early blood T cell clone dynamics, reportedly best predicted response.

Focal radiation and CTLA-4 blockade (ipilimumab) were tested in chemo-refractory metastatic non-small-cell lung cancer patients. Measured with immunoSEQ multiplex PCR; TCRdb has only the in-frame clones, and not every one. Here the sample spans under 100,000 clones, approximately 83% being singletons. This sequence originates from a human donor with non-small cell lung cancer that progressed on radiotherapy plus ipilimumab. Source: peripheral blood, taken from a patient treated with radiotherapy plus ipilimumab. The V gene is TRBV9, the J gene TRBJ1-2, with TRBD1 as a possible D gene (6 bases). The CDR3 sequence is CASSVEGGGYGGYTF. The CDR3 coding sequence is TGTGCCAGCAGCGTAGAGGGGGGAGGATATGGTGGCTACACCTTC.